This record looks at one T cell receptor (beta chain) sequence and its context. Its antigen remains unidentified. The data belong to a study of cytomegalovirus exposure and HLA in healthy donors. 60 Vbeta and 13 Jbeta primers were used in PCR. The protocol was immunoSEQ multiplex PCR, while the TCRdb copy is restricted to in-frame clones and leaves out a portion. The table records 60,000 or so clones, roughly 77% of them present only once. The CDR3 spans 12 residues. CDR1 is SGHRS, CDR2 YFSETQ, per germline. V dropped 3 bases and J dropped 3 bases, with 7 bases sitting between them. General study results and limits: About 87% or about 30% of the time was how often most TCR beta V segments were productive, according to an earlier analysis.

This rearrangement joins TRBV5-1 to TRBJ2-7; the D gene is possibly TRBD1 (5 bases). The TCR originated in a middle-aged woman in good health and CMV-seropositive. Sequencing input: PBMCs. This CDR3 is CASSYDSYEQYF. The CDR3 nucleotides read TGCGCCAGCAGCTACGACAGCTACGAGCAGTACTTC.